This TCR beta chain was captured in a study of cytomegalovirus exposure and HLA in healthy donors. Using immunoSEQ multiplex PCR, the repertoire was profiled, and TCRdb retains in-frame clones only, with some absent. The sample lists over 150,000 clones; around 84% were seen once. Germline assignment: CDR1 SGHRS and CDR2 YFSETQ. V was trimmed by 0 bases and J by 1 base, leaving 7 bases between them. The CDR3 runs 14 residues. The sequencing sample was made of PBMCs. This receptor was taken from a woman aged 25 to 39 in good health and CMV-seropositive. This chain links TRBV5-1 with TRBJ1-1; D is uncertain. The CDR3: CASSLGDKNTEAFF. DNA of the CDR3: TGCGCCAGCAGCTTGGGAGATAAGAACACTGAAGCTTTCTTT.